What follows are 22 T cell receptor beta chains derived from one specimen sequenced in a study of Ad26.COV2.S vaccination and SARS-CoV-2 variants. Data came from immunoSEQ multiplex PCR; TCRdb stores just in-frame clones and leaves some out. Of approximately 480,000 clones listed, roughly 87% are singletons. The treatment denotes: about 20 received Ad26.COV2.S at low or high dose, single or two shots; about 5 received placebo; per-sample allocation not given. On day 63 after the first injection, vaccine and placebo recipients gave samples. The sample consisted of peripheral blood, taken in a trial of Ad26.COV2.S vaccine versus placebo. All receptors come from a person aged 18-65 years who received the Ad26.COV2.S COVID-19 vaccine or a placebo.

The J gene is TRBJ1-2, the V gene TRBV6-4; 12 nucleotides align to TRBD1. The junction had 19 bases not matched to a gene; V was cut back by 6 bases and J by 8 bases. Germline V gene data show CDR1 as MRHNA and CDR2 as SNTAGT. This CDR3 region has 18 residues. Written as DNA, the CDR3 is TGTGCCAGCAGCCCTTATGGTCTAACGGGACAGGGGGCTGGAGGCTACACCTTC. Its translation: CASSPYGLTGQGAGGYTF.

This chain joins TRBV9 and TRBJ1-3, with a weak D call TRBD1 (6 bases). The CDR3 runs to 16 residues. V lost 3 bases and J 4 bases, leaving 17 bases between the germline ends. CDR1 and CDR2 from the germline V gene are SGDLS and YYNGEE. CDR3 nucleotide sequence: TGTGCCAGCAGCGAGACAAGCGGGGGCCCAGGAAACACCATATATTTT. Amino acid sequence: CASSETSGGPGNTIYF.

The V call is TRBV7-9, the J call TRBJ1-1, with a tentative D call TRBD1 (6 bases). In germline, CDR1 is SEHNR, CDR2 FQNEAQ (reference sequence). Trimming shortened V by 5 bases and J by 10 bases, and 20 bases separated the two germline ends. The CDR3 is made up of 14 amino acids. The CDR3 bases are TGTGCCAGCAGCCCGGCTGGGGGGCTGGAGGCAGCTTTCTTT. It translates to CASSPAGGLEAAFF.

This clone was detected once. The V call is TRBV29-1, the J call TRBJ1-1; D ambiguous. This CDR3 is built from 13 residues. Between the trimmed V and J ends, which lost 3 bases and 0 bases, there was a span of 8 bases. The V gene's germline CDR1 is SQVTM and CDR2 ANQGSEA. The CDR3 bases are TGCAGCGTTGAGCTTGGGATGAACACTGAAGCTTTCTTT. This translates into CSVELGMNTEAFF.

J is TRBJ1-4 and V is TRBV28; 8 bases match TRBD1. Germline-derived CDR1 and CDR2 are MDHEN and SYDVKM. CDR3 size: 14 residues. J lost 13 bases, V lost 7 bases, and 14 bases had no gene match. The CDR3 DNA follows: TGTGCCAGCACCTGGGGGGACAGGCCTTGGGGACTGTTTTTT. Translated: CASTWGDRPWGLFF.

V and J are TRBV7-2 and TRBJ1-1, with 11 bases aligning to TRBD1. The ends lost 5 bases at V and 3 bases at J; junction bases unmatched: 5. Per germline, CDR1 SGHTA and CDR2 FQGNSA. This CDR3 comprises 15 residues. The CDR3 nucleotides read TGTGCCAGCAGCCCGGACAGGGGGCGATACACTGAAGCTTTCTTT. It is translated as CASSPDRGRYTEAFF.

The V and J genes are TRBV30 and TRBJ1-3; D possibly corresponds to TRBD1 (5 bases). Germline-derived CDR1 and CDR2 are GTSNPN and SVGIG (reference sequence). V was trimmed by 0 bases and J by 4 bases, leaving 13 bases between them. The CDR3 runs 15 residues. CDR3: CAWSVNRGWGNTIYF. The CDR3 coding sequence is TGTGCCTGGAGTGTTAATAGGGGATGGGGAAACACCATATATTTT.

J is TRBJ1-6 and V is TRBV30; D not certain. The CDR3 sequence is 13 residues long. Germline assignment: CDR1 GTSNPN and CDR2 SVGIG (reference sequence). V lost 0 bases, J lost 7 bases, and 7 bases lay in between. The CDR3 here is CAWSVGRNSPLHF. The CDR3, as DNA: TGTGCCTGGAGTGTTGGCAGAAATTCACCCCTCCACTTT.

The chain couples TRBV7-9 to TRBJ2-7; no clear D gene. Germline lookup yields CDR1 SEHNR and CDR2 FQNEAQ (reference sequence). Trimming cost V 5 bases and J 4 bases, with 15 bases left between them. CDR3 length: 14 residues. The CDR3 is CASSPGDRIYEQYF. For the CDR3, the DNA is TGTGCCAGCAGCCCAGGAGACCGGATATACGAGCAGTACTTC.

This rearrangement joins TRBV7-2 to TRBJ1-2; a possible D gene is TRBD1 (6 bases). Trimming took off 3 bases at V and 14 bases at J, with 16 bases between the two ends. The V gene's germline CDR1 is SGHTA and CDR2 FQGNSA. CDR3 length equals 12 residues. Here the CDR3 reads CASSFIHRAWTF. In nucleotides, the CDR3 is TGTGCCAGCAGCTTTATCCACAGGGCTTGGACCTTC.

This clone was counted once. The chain recombines TRBV28 with TRBJ1-6; TRBD1 might be the D (5 bases). Per germline, CDR1 MDHEN and CDR2 SYDVKM. V was clipped by 7 bases and J by 7 bases, with 17 bases between them. CDR3 size: 15 residues. In DNA form, the CDR3 reads TGTGCCAGCAATCCTTCCGGGACGGGAAATTCACCCCTCCACTTT. Its translation is CASNPSGTGNSPLHF. The full variable domain, completed using reference TRBV28 and TRBJ1-6, is DVKVTQSSRYLVKRTGEKVFLECVQDMDHENMFWYRQDPGLGLRLIYFSYDVKMKEKGDIPEGYSVSREKKERFSLILESASTNQTSMYLCASNPSGTGNSPLHFGNGTRLTVT.

The chain links TRBV5-1 to TRBJ2-7; a possible D gene is TRBD1 (5 bases). This CDR3 is built from 16 residues. Per the germline V gene, CDR1 is SGHRS and CDR2 is YFSETQ. Trimming took 0 bases from V and 0 from J, leaving 13 bases between them. DNA for the CDR3: TGCGCCAGCAGCTTGGGGGGCCAGACCCTCTCCTACGAGCAGTACTTC. Translated, it gives CASSLGGQTLSYEQYF.

V is TRBV5-4 and J is TRBJ1-2; 9 bases align to TRBD1. CDR3 length: 13 amino acids. Trimming cost V 0 bases and J 6 bases; bases outside gene matches: 0. Germline lookup yields CDR1 SGHNT and CDR2 YYREEE (reference sequence). This chain's CDR3 is CASSLDRGHGYTF. In DNA form, the CDR3 reads TGTGCCAGCAGCTTGGACAGGGGGCATGGCTACACCTTC. Filled out from reference TRBV5-4 and TRBJ1-2, the complete variable domain reads ETGVTQSPTHLIKTRGQQVTLRCSSQSGHNTVSWYQQALGQGPQFIFQYYREEENGRGNFPPRFSGLQFPNYSSELNVNALELDDSALYLCASSLDRGHGYTFGSGTRLTVV.

The genes are TRBV19 and TRBJ1-5; 8 bases are a match to TRBD1. From germline, CDR1 is LNHDA and CDR2 SQIVND (reference sequence). This CDR3 spans 19 amino acids. Trimming cost V 6 bases and J 2 bases; bases outside gene matches: 18. As DNA, the CDR3 is TGTGCCAGTAGATCCGACAGGGGTCGAGTTAAGTGGGGCAATCAGCCCCAGCATTTT. Amino acid sequence: CASRSDRGRVKWGNQPQHF.

V and J are TRBV9 and TRBJ2-3; the match to TRBD2 covers 10 bases. The V segment lost 3 bases and the J segment 6 bases; nucleotides outside the gene matches: 22. The CDR3 has 20 residues. CDR1 and CDR2 (germline): SGDLS, YYNGEE. The CDR3: CASSESLGGLARKSKDTQYF. The DNA for the CDR3 is TGTGCCAGCAGCGAATCGCTTGGGGGACTAGCGAGAAAAAGTAAGGATACGCAGTATTTT.

The V gene is TRBV15, the J gene TRBJ2-7; 8 nucleotides agree with TRBD2. CDR3 length: 14 residues. The V and J ends lost 3 bases and 3 bases, in that order; junction bases with no gene match: 4. Looked up from germline, CDR1 is LNHNV and CDR2 is YYDKDF (reference sequence). The CDR3 DNA is TGTGCCACCAGCAGTAACGGGAGGGGCTACGAGCAGTACTTC. Translated, it gives CATSSNGRGYEQYF.

The chain has TRBV29-1 and TRBJ1-2; D remains unclear. V shed 6 bases and J shed 4 bases, with 15 bases lying between them. This CDR3 spans 13 amino acids. CDR1 and CDR2 from the germline V gene are SQVTM and ANQGSEA. The DNA for the CDR3 is TGCAGCGTAGCCCCATCGGGAAGCTATGGCTACACCTTC. The encoded protein is CSVAPSGSYGYTF.

The rearrangement uses TRBV4-2 and TRBJ2-5; 10 bases are a match to TRBD2. This CDR3 contains 18 residues. The J segment lost 7 bases and the V segment lost 0 bases, leaving 14 bases of the junction unmatched. CDR1 LGHNA and CDR2 YNFKEQ come from the germline V gene. CDR3 loop: CASSQDFGITSGTGTQYF. DNA for the CDR3: TGTGCCAGCAGCCAAGATTTTGGCATCACTAGCGGGACTGGGACCCAGTACTTC.

The chain carries TRBV7-2 and TRBJ2-1, with 11 nucleotides matching TRBD2. The CDR3 extends over 15 amino acids. The junction had 5 bases not matched to a gene; V was cut back by 3 bases and J by 7 bases. Germline V CDR1 and CDR2: SGHTA, FQGNSA. The CDR3 sequence: CASSLQLAGDNEQFF. For the CDR3, the DNA is TGTGCCAGCAGCTTGCAACTAGCGGGAGATAATGAGCAGTTCTTC.

The rearrangement links TRBV6-1 to TRBJ2-7, with TRBD2 matching 8 bases. The V and J ends lost 3 bases and 5 bases, in that order; junction bases with no gene match: 9. Germline V gene sequence: CDR1 MNHNS, CDR2 SASEGT. This CDR3 has 15 amino acids. As DNA, the CDR3 is TGTGCCAGCAGTGAGTGGGGACTAGTGGGGAACGAGCAGTACTTC. Translating it yields CASSEWGLVGNEQYF.

This chain connects TRBV9 to TRBJ2-1; 8 bases fit TRBD2. The V segment lost 5 bases and the J segment 4 bases; nucleotides outside the gene matches: 11. The V gene's germline CDR1 is SGDLS and CDR2 YYNGEE. There are 16 residues in the CDR3. The CDR3 region is CASRPLGSGGYNEQFF. Written as DNA, the CDR3 is TGTGCCAGCAGGCCCCTGGGTTCGGGAGGGTACAATGAGCAGTTCTTC.

This clone is a singleton in its sample. This chain joins TRBV5-1 and TRBJ2-1; perhaps TRBD1 as D (5 bases). Trimming cost V 0 bases and J 3 bases, with 10 bases left between them. The CDR3 is 15 residues long. CDR1 and CDR2 from the germline V gene are SGHRS and YFSETQ. CDR3 coding DNA: TGCGCCAGCAGCTTGGGTTCAGGGCTCTACAATGAGCAGTTCTTC. This codes for CASSLGSGLYNEQFF.